One and the same sample provided the 22 T cell receptor beta chains below, sequenced in a study of CD4 T cells in relation to SARS-CoV-2 and coronaviruses. Unexposed donor CD4+ T cells date from about 2010-2019, before the COVID-19 pandemic. The cells were cultured for under 13 days before CD4+ T cells were isolated. Here immunoSEQ multiplex PCR was the method, and the copy in TCRdb shows in-frame clones only, minus some. Altogether about 18,000 clones are present, approximately 75% being singletons, with the ten largest covering roughly a quarter. The antigens these receptors bind are not known. The specimen sequenced was CD4+ T cells from PBMCs, cultured in vitro. The receptors derive from a human donor in good health.

The rearrangement links TRBV11-1 to TRBJ2-4, with D possibly TRBD2 on 6 matching bases. Germline CDR1 and CDR2: SGHAT and FQDESV (reference sequence). The V end was cut by 5 bases, the J end by 9 bases, with 11 bases between. This CDR3 is built from 12 residues. CDR3 DNA: TGTGCCAGCAGCCCCGTGGGGGGCATTCAGTACTTC. This gives the protein CASSPVGGIQYF. The full variable domain, in which reference TRBV11-1 and TRBJ2-4 provide the parts outside the CDR3, is EAEVAQSPRYKITEKSQAVAFWCDPISGHATLYWYRQILGQGPELLVQFQDESVVDDSQLPKDRFSAERLKGVDSTLKIQPAELGDSAMYLCASSPVGGIQYFGAGTRLSVL.

The chain joins TRBV30 to TRBJ1-1, with D possibly TRBD1 on 5 matching bases. CDR3 length equals 13 residues. Per the germline V gene, CDR1 is GTSNPN and CDR2 is SVGIG (reference sequence). Deletions cut 5 bases from V and 6 bases from J, with 16 bases between. The CDR3, as DNA: TGTGCCTGGCACCGGGACCACGGCGCTGAAGCTTTCTTT. Amino acids: CAWHRDHGAEAFF. The variable domain in full, with the rest retrieved from reference TRBV30 and TRBJ1-1, is SQTIHQWPATLVQPVGSPLSLECTVEGTSNPNLYWYRQAAGRGLQLLFYSVGIGQISSEVPQNLSASRPQDRQFILSSKKLLLSDSGFYLCAWHRDHGAEAFFGQGTRLTVV.

The chain employs TRBV30 and TRBJ1-1; maybe TRBD1 (5 bases). Trimming took off 1 base at V and 8 bases at J, with 17 bases between the two ends. The CDR3 length is 14 residues. Per the germline V gene, CDR1 is GTSNPN and CDR2 is SVGIG (reference sequence). The CDR3 nucleotides are TGTGCCTGGAGTGCACAGGTGGGGTATGGAGAAGCTTTCTTT. It translates to CAWSAQVGYGEAFF.

The rearrangement links TRBV5-4 to TRBJ1-4; 8 positions match TRBD1. CDR1 is SGHNT, CDR2 YYREEE, per germline (reference sequence). The CDR3 consists of 15 residues. J lost 5 bases, V lost 2 bases, and 5 bases had no gene match. CDR3 DNA: TGTGCCAGCAGCTTCGGACAGGGAGGAAATGAAAAACTGTTTTTT. Encoded protein: CASSFGQGGNEKLFF.

The table lists this clone with a count of one. CDR3 bases: TGTGCCAGCAGCTCGGCCGGGGGGAACTATGGCTACACCTTC. This gives the protein CASSSAGGNYGYTF. The chain has TRBV11-2 and TRBJ1-2; TRBD1 is a possible D gene (5 bases). V gave up 4 bases and J gave up 2 bases, with 11 bases separating them. This CDR3 region has 14 residues. CDR1 and CDR2 (germline): SGHAT, FQNNGV.

The chain links TRBV3-1 (or the pseudogene TRBV3-2) to TRBJ2-7; 9 nucleotides align to TRBD1. The CDR3 loop spans 15 amino acids. Germline-derived CDR1 and CDR2 are LGHDT and YNNKEL (reference sequence). Trimming took 1 base from V and 1 from J; bases not matched to a gene: 2. The CDR3 reads CASSQAGTGSYEQYF. As DNA, the CDR3 is TGTGCCAGCAGCCAAGCCGGGACAGGGTCCTACGAGCAGTACTTC.

The CDR3 loop is CASSMVQGTGEQFF. The CDR3 region has the DNA TGTGCCAGTAGTATGGTGCAGGGGACCGGTGAGCAGTTCTTC. The chain combines TRBV19 with TRBJ2-1, with a tentative D call TRBD1 (6 bases). V was shortened by 3 bases and J by 9 bases, with 15 bases between the two germline ends. This CDR3 is built from 14 residues. Germline assignment: CDR1 LNHDA and CDR2 SQIVND (reference sequence).

This clone was observed a handful of times. This chain connects TRBV2 to TRBJ1-2; no firm D call. Germline CDR1 and CDR2: SNHLY and FYNNEI. CDR3 length: 15 residues. Trimming stripped 2 bases from V and 7 bases from J, with 17 bases between. CDR3 coding DNA: TGTGCCAGCAGTGAAAACCGGCCAGGTTTGGTTGGCTACACCTTC. This gives the protein CASSENRPGLVGYTF. The full variable domain, rest sourced from reference TRBV2 and TRBJ1-2, is EPEVTQTPSHQVTQMGQEVILRCVPISNHLYFYWYRQILGQKVEFLVSFYNNEISEKSEIFDDQFSVERPDGSNFTLKIRSTKLEDSAMYFCASSENRPGLVGYTFGSGTRLTVV.

This clone was found a few times. The chain has TRBV7-2 and TRBJ2-1; D is undetermined. Germline assignment: CDR1 SGHTA and CDR2 FQGNSA. The V end was cut by 5 bases, the J end by 5 bases, with 10 bases between. CDR3 length equals 13 residues. DNA of the CDR3: TGTGCCAGCAGCCGCTCCTTTGACAATGAGCAGTTCTTC. The encoded protein is CASSRSFDNEQFF.

This clone came up once. This chain uses TRBV18 with TRBJ2-5; D may be TRBD1 (6 bases). From germline, CDR1 is KGHSH and CDR2 LQKENI. The CDR3 length is 15 residues. Trimming stripped 5 bases from V and 1 base from J, with 14 bases between. The CDR3 coding sequence is TGTGCCAGCTCATCCCTTGTAGGGGGCCAAGAGACCCAGTACTTC. Encoded protein: CASSSLVGGQETQYF.

The sample holds one count of this clone. A junction end diverges from the germline sequence, so it may reflect a read error. The rearrangement joins TRBV6-1 to TRBJ2-7, with D perhaps given as TRBD1 or TRBD2 (5 bases each). CDR1 is MNHNS and CDR2 is SASEGT in the germline V gene. The CDR3 has 12 amino acids. The CDR3 DNA reads TGTGCCAGCAGTGAAGACCGGGACGTTGAGGTCTTC. Protein product: CASSEDRDVEVF.

The gene calls are TRBV19 and TRBJ2-3; 11 bases map to TRBD2. J gave up 0 bases and V 3 bases, and 5 bases lay outside the gene matches. Germline CDR1 LNHDA, CDR2 SQIVND (reference sequence). The CDR3 loop spans 17 amino acids. The CDR3 loop is CASSIGLAGGSTDTQYF. CDR3 in DNA: TGTGCCAGTAGTATCGGCCTAGCGGGAGGTAGCACAGATACGCAGTATTTT. The full variable domain, with the rest looked up from reference TRBV19 and TRBJ2-3, is DGGITQSPKYLFRKEGQNVTLSCEQNLNHDAMYWYRQDPGQGLRLIYYSQIVNDFQKGDIAEGYSVSREKKESFPLTVTSAQKNPTAFYLCASSIGLAGGSTDTQYFGPGTRLTVL.

The chain couples TRBV6-4 to TRBJ1-1, with a tentative D call TRBD1 (6 bases). Germline values: CDR1 MRHNA, CDR2 SNTAGT. Trimming stripped 4 bases from V and 4 bases from J, with 10 bases between. The CDR3 covers 13 residues. The CDR3 DNA follows: TGTGCCAGCAGTGTAGACAGGTCCACTGAAGCTTTCTTT. This translates into CASSVDRSTEAFF.

The rearrangement joins TRBV7-8 to TRBJ2-3, with D uncertain. CDR1 SGHVS and CDR2 FQNEAQ come from the germline V gene. The V and J ends lost 5 bases and 4 bases respectively, with 13 bases between them. The CDR3 spans 14 residues. DNA of the CDR3: TGTGCCAGCAGCCGAGCAAGTGGGGCAGATACGCAGTATTTT. This translates into CASSRASGADTQYF. Looking up the rest from reference TRBV7-8 and TRBJ2-3 gives the full variable domain: GAGVSQSPRYKVAKRGQDVALRCDPISGHVSLFWYQQALGQGPEFLTYFQNEAQLDKSGLPSDRFFAERPEGSVSTLKIQRTQQEDSAVYLCASSRASGADTQYFGPGTRLTVL.

This clone was recorded once. The CDR3, as DNA: TGTGCCAGCAGCTTGAGCAGCGCTCCCTATGGCTACACCTTC. It specifies CASSLSSAPYGYTF. The genes are TRBV5-6 and TRBJ1-2, with unresolved D. The length of the CDR3 is 14 residues. The germline V gene encodes CDR1 SGHDT and CDR2 YYEEEE. V lost 1 base and J 4 bases, leaving 11 bases between the germline ends.

The chain joins TRBV12-2 to TRBJ2-5; TRBD2, the table's D call, was not compared with the DNA. TRBV12-2 is recorded as a pseudogene. The CDR3 covers 13 residues. CDR3 sequence (DNA): TGTGCAAGTCGCTTCTCTCTTAGAGAGACCCAGTACTTC. It is translated as CASRFSLRETQYF.

This chain joins TRBV19 and TRBJ2-7; D may correspond to TRBD1 or TRBD2 (5 bases each). Trimming stripped 1 base from V and 3 bases from J, with 10 bases between. From germline, CDR1 is LNHDA and CDR2 SQIVND (reference sequence). The CDR3 has 14 residues. Here the CDR3 reads CASSIGDRIYEQYF. The DNA for the CDR3 is TGTGCCAGTAGTATAGGGGACCGAATCTACGAGCAGTACTTC.

V and J are TRBV5-1 and TRBJ2-3; D is perhaps TRBD1 (5 bases). Germline V gives CDR1 SGHRS, CDR2 YFSETQ. V lost 0 bases, J lost 2 bases, and 13 bases lay in between. This CDR3 region has 16 residues. The CDR3 spells CASSLEGDVLTDTQYF. In nucleotides, the CDR3 is TGCGCCAGCAGCTTGGAAGGGGATGTACTCACAGATACGCAGTATTTT.

The chain uses TRBV5-4 and TRBJ1-4, with D maybe TRBD1 (5 bases). V lost 0 bases and J lost 4, with 16 bases in between. From germline, CDR1 is SGHNT and CDR2 YYREEE (reference sequence). The CDR3 totals 17 residues. Written as DNA, the CDR3 is TGTGCCAGCAGCTTGGGAGACAGCCTTTTTGGTAATGAAAAACTGTTTTTT. Translation: CASSLGDSLFGNEKLFF.

The rearrangement links TRBV29-1 to TRBJ2-7; no firm D call. Germline V gene lookup returns CDR1 SQVTM and CDR2 ANQGSEA. Between the trimmed V and J ends, which lost 6 bases and 3 bases, there was a span of 24 bases. This CDR3 contains 16 residues. The CDR3 nucleotides read TGCAGCGTCCACCCCCCCCTAGAAAACGCAATCTACGAGCAGTACTTC. Its translation: CSVHPPLENAIYEQYF.

This chain connects TRBV5-1 to TRBJ1-2; tentatively, D is TRBD1 (6 bases). The CDR3 spans 16 residues. With 4 bases removed from V and 6 bases from J, the gap between germline ends came to 22 bases. Germline V CDR1 and CDR2: SGHRS, YFSETQ. CDR3 sequence: CASSPIWSGTIHGYTF. Here the CDR3 DNA reads TGCGCCAGCAGCCCGATATGGAGCGGGACAATACATGGCTACACCTTC.

Here the CDR3 DNA reads TGCGCCAGCAGCTTGGAGCGGGGAGGCCCCGAGACCCAGTACTTC. Translation: CASSLERGGPETQYF. The rearrangement links TRBV5-1 to TRBJ2-5; 7 nucleotides line up with TRBD2. Trimming removed 0 bases from V and 5 bases from J; junction bases left unmatched: 7. This CDR3 has 15 residues. The V gene's germline CDR1 is SGHRS and CDR2 YFSETQ. Looking up the rest from reference TRBV5-1 and TRBJ2-5 gives the full variable domain: KAGVTQTPRYLIKTRGQQVTLSCSPISGHRSVSWYQQTPGQGLQFLFEYFSETQRNKGNFPGRFSGRQFSNSRSEMNVSTLELGDSALYLCASSLERGGPETQYFGPGTRLLVL.